This T cell receptor (beta chain) comes out of a study of T cell responses to AZD1222 COVID-19 vaccine. Generated by immunoSEQ multiplex PCR, the TCRdb table keeps only in-frame clones and is missing some. The sample has under 75,000 clones, about 90% seen once; the top ten hold around a sixth. Per germline, CDR1 SGHRS and CDR2 YFSETQ. V lost 0 bases and J lost 7; bases outside the gene matches: 2. CDR3 length: 15 residues. The sequence was collected from an adult in good health. The input for sequencing was peripheral blood, taken on day 0 of AZD1222 vaccination. The chain recombines TRBV5-1 with TRBJ2-1; 12 positions agree with TRBD2. CDR3 sequence (DNA): TGCGCCAGCAGCTTGGTGACTAGCGGGAGTAATGAGCAGTTCTTC. It encodes CASSLVTSGSNEQFF.